Below are 18 T cell receptor beta chains sequenced from a single sample in a study of control samples from healthy donors and cancer patients. Only in-frame clones appear in the TCRdb table, and some are missing; sequencing was by immunoSEQ multiplex PCR. The table has about 120,000 clones, more than 85% seen once. Sequencing was performed on blood. These receptors came from a man between 18 and 35 years old in good health.

The V and J genes are TRBV14 and TRBJ1-5; D remains ambiguous. Germline V gene data show CDR1 as SGHDN and CDR2 as FVKESK. Trimming removed 3 bases at V and 4 bases at J, with 10 bases between. This CDR3 spans 14 amino acids. Here the CDR3 reads CASSHGLGNQPQHF. Here the CDR3 DNA reads TGTGCCAGCAGCCATGGCTTGGGGAATCAGCCCCAGCATTTT.

The gene calls are TRBV18 and TRBJ2-7, with 11 bases matching TRBD2. The CDR3 has 16 residues. Trimming took 3 bases from V and 7 from J; bases not matched to a gene: 11. Germline V gene data show CDR1 as KGHSH and CDR2 as LQKENI. The CDR3 loop reads CASSPFPLAGGLEQYF. CDR3 sequence (DNA): TGTGCCAGCTCACCTTTTCCTCTAGCGGGGGGCTTAGAGCAGTACTTC.

The chain couples TRBV27 to TRBJ2-5; 10 bases map to TRBD2. The CDR3 is 14 residues long. The J segment lost 4 bases and the V segment lost 7 bases, leaving 6 bases of the junction unmatched. From germline, CDR1 is MNHEY and CDR2 SMNVEV (reference sequence). Written as DNA, the CDR3 is TGTGCCAGCAAATGGACTAGCGGAGGAGAGACCCAGTACTTC. It yields the protein CASKWTSGGETQYF.

The chain joins TRBV7-2 to TRBJ2-1; tentatively, D is TRBD2 (6 bases). Germline V CDR1 and CDR2: SGHTA, FQGNSA. This CDR3 is built from 14 residues. Between the trimmed V and J ends, which lost 0 bases and 10 bases, there was a span of 13 bases. The chain's CDR3 is CASSLAPSSVEQFF. The CDR3 bases are TGTGCCAGCAGCTTAGCCCCTTCTAGCGTGGAGCAGTTCTTC.

This chain joins TRBV7-9 and TRBJ1-1; TRBD1 might be the D (5 bases). V was shortened by 10 bases and J by 11 bases, with 8 bases between the two germline ends. The CDR3 covers 8 residues. Germline V gene sequence: CDR1 SEHNR, CDR2 FQNEAQ (reference sequence). CDR3 loop: CATREAFF. Here the CDR3 DNA reads TGTGCCACCAGGGAGGCTTTCTTT.

The chain couples TRBV4-1 to TRBJ1-2; weak D call: TRBD1 (6 bases). Germline CDR1 reads MGHRA; CDR2 reads YSYEKL. The CDR3 sequence is 16 residues long. The ends were cut back, 0 bases at V and 4 bases at J, with 15 bases in the middle. CDR3 nucleotides: TGCGCCAGCAGCCAAGATCTAGGACAGCGTAGCTATGGCTACACCTTC. Protein product: CASSQDLGQRSYGYTF.

DNA for the CDR3: TGTGCCTGGAGTGACCCGGGACTAGCGGGAGTCTACAATGAGCAGTTCTTC. This codes for CAWSDPGLAGVYNEQFF. The genes are TRBV30 and TRBJ2-1, with 14 bases matching TRBD2. CDR1 is GTSNPN and CDR2 is SVGIG in the germline V gene (reference sequence). This CDR3 has 17 amino acids. V was clipped by 1 base and J by 3 bases; unmatched bases: 5. Full variable domain (remainder filled in from reference TRBV30 and TRBJ2-1): SQTIHQWPATLVQPVGSPLSLECTVEGTSNPNLYWYRQAAGRGLQLLFYSVGIGQISSEVPQNLSASRPQDRQFILSSKKLLLSDSGFYLCAWSDPGLAGVYNEQFFGPGTRLTVL.

The V gene is TRBV30, the J gene TRBJ1-1; no clear D gene. V was shortened by 2 bases and J by 7 bases, with 8 bases between the two germline ends. From germline, CDR1 is GTSNPN and CDR2 SVGIG (reference sequence). The CDR3 consists of 11 residues. CDR3 in DNA: TGTGCCTGGAGTATGGCAGGTGAAGCTTTCTTT. Translating it yields CAWSMAGEAFF.

This chain uses TRBV10-1 with TRBJ2-1; D is unresolved. This CDR3 has 19 amino acids. CDR1 WNHNN and CDR2 SYGVQD come from the germline V gene (reference sequence). Between the trimmed V and J ends, which lost 0 bases and 0 bases, there was a span of 18 bases. CDR3 in DNA: TGCGCCAGCAGTGAGTCGACGGTAGGACCTGCGACCTCCTACAATGAGCAGTTCTTC. Its translation is CASSESTVGPATSYNEQFF.

The genes are TRBV19 and TRBJ1-1, with TRBD1 as a possible D gene (6 bases). With 3 bases removed from V and 6 bases from J, the gap between germline ends came to 17 bases. Germline values: CDR1 LNHDA, CDR2 SQIVND (reference sequence). This CDR3 is 15 amino acids long. The CDR3 loop is CASSIPQGLRAEAFF. The CDR3 region has the DNA TGTGCCAGTAGTATCCCACAGGGTCTAAGGGCTGAAGCTTTCTTT.

A single count supports this clone. The chain employs TRBV29-1 and TRBJ2-3, with 7 nucleotides matching TRBD2. This CDR3 has 14 amino acids. Germline V lookup: CDR1 SQVTM, CDR2 ANQGSEA. Trimming at V came to 5 bases and at J to 1 base, leaving 6 bases not matched to a gene. The DNA for the CDR3 is TGCAGCGTTAGCGGGATGAGTGGCACAGATACGCAGTATTTT. Amino acids: CSVSGMSGTDTQYF.

The chain combines TRBV5-1 with TRBJ2-1; 10 positions agree with TRBD2. There are 17 residues in the CDR3. Unmatched junction bases numbered 15, after V lost 3 bases and J lost 9 bases. Per germline, CDR1 SGHRS and CDR2 YFSETQ. The CDR3 loop is CASSWGPSGSSPSEQFF. The CDR3 DNA sequence: TGCGCCAGCAGCTGGGGACCTAGCGGGAGCTCCCCCTCTGAGCAGTTCTTC. Together with reference TRBV5-1 and TRBJ2-1, the CDR3 gives the full variable domain: KAGVTQTPRYLIKTRGQQVTLSCSPISGHRSVSWYQQTPGQGLQFLFEYFSETQRNKGNFPGRFSGRQFSNSRSEMNVSTLELGDSALYLCASSWGPSGSSPSEQFFGPGTRLTVL.

This clone appeared a single time. The rearrangement uses TRBV5-4 and TRBJ2-6; maybe TRBD2 (6 bases). The V gene's germline CDR1 is SGHNT and CDR2 YYREEE (reference sequence). The V gene lost 1 base and the J gene lost 0 bases, with 14 bases spanning the gap. The CDR3 is made up of 18 amino acids. The CDR3 loop reads CASSLMAGPSSGANVLTF. Written as DNA, the CDR3 is TGTGCCAGCAGCTTGATGGCGGGACCCAGCTCTGGGGCCAACGTCCTGACTTTC.

The chain links TRBV6-1 to TRBJ2-1; 8 nucleotides match TRBD2. V shed 2 bases, J shed 2 bases, and the junction held 8 bases outside the gene matches. There are 17 residues in the CDR3. CDR1 and CDR2 from the germline V gene are MNHNS and SASEGT. The CDR3 DNA sequence: TGTGCCAGCAGTGAATTTGGCGGGAGGTCTCCCTACAATGAGCAGTTCTTC. It is translated as CASSEFGGRSPYNEQFF.

V gene TRBV28 combines with J gene TRBJ1-2; D gene unclear. Deletions cut 5 bases from V and 7 bases from J, with 14 bases between. Germline assignment: CDR1 MDHEN and CDR2 SYDVKM. This CDR3 has 13 residues. CDR3 in DNA: TGTGCCAGCAGTAGGCGAGGCGGGGTTGGCTACACCTTC. It translates to CASSRRGGVGYTF.

The chain recombines TRBV28 with TRBJ1-2, with D maybe TRBD1 (5 bases). Germline lookup yields CDR1 MDHEN and CDR2 SYDVKM. The CDR3 is 13 residues long. The V end was cut by 5 bases, the J end by 4 bases, with 11 bases between. The CDR3 DNA reads as TGTGCCAGCAGTCTCCTCGACAGCTATGGCTACACCTTC. Translation: CASSLLDSYGYTF.

The chain links TRBV5-1 to TRBJ2-1; D remains ambiguous. The CDR3 runs to 16 residues. The V end lost 4 bases, the J end lost 1 base, and 15 bases lay between the germline ends. Germline V gives CDR1 SGHRS, CDR2 YFSETQ. In nucleotides, the CDR3 is TGCGCCAGCAGCCACCCACACACGGAATCCTACAATGAGCAGTTCTTC. It specifies CASSHPHTESYNEQFF.

The gene calls are TRBV6-5 and TRBJ1-2, with D hard to call. CDR1 is MNHEY and CDR2 is SVGAGI in the germline V gene. This CDR3 has 15 residues. V lost 6 bases to trimming and J lost 0 bases, with 14 bases between them. The CDR3 sequence: CASRSVGIANYGYTF. The CDR3 DNA reads TGTGCCAGCAGGTCCGTGGGAATAGCTAACTATGGCTACACCTTC.